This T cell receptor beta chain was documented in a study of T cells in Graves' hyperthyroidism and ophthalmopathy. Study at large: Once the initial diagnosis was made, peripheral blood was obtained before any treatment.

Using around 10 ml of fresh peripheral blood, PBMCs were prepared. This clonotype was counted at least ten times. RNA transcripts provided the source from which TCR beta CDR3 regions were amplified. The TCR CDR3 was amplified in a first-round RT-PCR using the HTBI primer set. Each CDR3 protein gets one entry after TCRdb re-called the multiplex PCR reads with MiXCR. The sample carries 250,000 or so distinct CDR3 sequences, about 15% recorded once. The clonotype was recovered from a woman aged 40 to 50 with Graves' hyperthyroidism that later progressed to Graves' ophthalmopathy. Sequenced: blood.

The DNA for the CDR3 is TGCAGCGTTGAGAGGGGGACTGAGCAGTTCTTC. Translation gives CSVERGTEQFF. J is TRBJ2-1 and V is TRBV29-1, with D maybe TRBD1 (6 bases). The CDR3 has 11 amino acids. V was pared by 3 bases and J by 9 bases, with 9 bases between. CDR1 is SQVTM and CDR2 is ANQGSEA in the germline V gene.